The sequence of this T cell receptor beta chain was determined in a study of CDR3 diversity in severe acne. In TCRdb, the PCR reads were re-called with MiXCR into one record per CDR3 protein. The data contain more than 85,000 distinct CDR3 sequences, about 53% of them seen just once; the ten biggest clones take up around 10%. Germline V gene data show CDR1 as MDHEN and CDR2 as SYDVKM. The CDR3 totals 12 residues. For this clonotype: Mismatch with germline at one junction end may stem from a read error.

The sequence derives from a male donor with severe acne vulgaris. V gene TRBV28 combines with J gene TRBJ1-4; D not certain. The sample comprised blood. CDR3 in DNA: TGTGCCGGCAGAGGGCAGAATGAAAAACTGTTTTTT. It specifies CAGRGQNEKLFF.